Shown below are 10 T cell receptor beta chains from a single sample sequenced in a study of shared clonotypes between healthy human individuals. The table came from immunoSEQ multiplex PCR; TCRdb's copy has only in-frame clones and leaves some out. This sample carries millions of clones, about 94% of them seen once, and the ten largest clones take 1% to 1.3%. Cells designated naive CD8 were CD45RO-negative and were positively selected for CCR7, with terminally differentiated effector memory CD45RA+ cells excluded. Sequenced: naive CD8+ T cells sorted from blood. These receptors came from a man between 18 and 35 years old in good health.

The chain links TRBV4-3 to TRBJ1-2; 9 nucleotides match TRBD1. CDR3 length equals 15 residues. Germline CDR1 is LGHNA and CDR2 is YSLEER. The junction had 8 bases not matched to a gene; V was cut back by 3 bases and J by 6 bases. The CDR3 protein is CASSHTGGAGDGYTF. The DNA for the CDR3 is TGCGCCAGCAGCCATACAGGGGGCGCGGGGGATGGCTACACCTTC.

The CDR3 loop reads CASSFTGGRNTGELFF. The CDR3 nucleotides are TGTGCCAGCAGCTTTACAGGCGGGAGGAACACCGGGGAGCTGTTTTTT. The chain recombines TRBV11-2 with TRBJ2-2; 7 nucleotides line up with TRBD2. The germline CDR1 and CDR2 sequences are SGHAT and FQNNGV. This CDR3 is 16 amino acids long. Unmatched junction bases numbered 5, after V lost 3 bases and J lost 1 base.

V gene TRBV27 combines with J gene TRBJ1-1, with D possibly being TRBD1 (6 bases). The germline V and J ends were trimmed by 7 bases and 4 bases, with 16 bases remaining between them. The CDR3 is 14 amino acids. Germline CDR1 MNHEY, CDR2 SMNVEV (reference sequence). The CDR3 is CASTITGLGTEAFF. Here the CDR3 DNA reads TGTGCCAGCACTATAACAGGGTTGGGCACTGAAGCTTTCTTT.

This chain joins TRBV4-3 and TRBJ2-7, with 12 bases identical to TRBD2. J gave up 2 bases and V 0 bases, and 5 bases lay outside the gene matches. There are 17 residues in the CDR3. CDR1 is LGHNA, CDR2 YSLEER, per germline. CDR3 sequence reads: CASSQEASGRAAYEQYF. CDR3 sequence (DNA): TGCGCCAGCAGCCAAGAGGCTAGCGGGAGGGCCGCCTACGAGCAGTACTTC.

About this clone itself: At one boundary the junction diverges from the germline segment, which might be a read error. The rearrangement uses TRBV7-2 and TRBJ1-2; D call uncertain. This CDR3 is built from 14 residues. Germline V gives CDR1 SGHTA, CDR2 FQGNSA. The CDR3 loop reads CVSSLDAGNYGYTF. In DNA, the CDR3 is TGTGTCAGCAGCTTAGACGCCGGAAACTATGGCTACACCTTC.

On this clone itself: Additional DNA sequences in this sample encode the identical CDR3. The chain couples TRBV18 to TRBJ1-5; D might be TRBD1 (6 bases). The CDR3 length is 16 residues. V lost 2 bases, J lost 0 bases, and 11 bases lay in between. Looked up from germline, CDR1 is KGHSH and CDR2 is LQKENI. CDR3 nucleotides: TGTGCCAGCTCACCAGGGGGGGGCTATAGCAATCAGCCCCAGCATTTT. This encodes CASSPGGGYSNQPQHF.

The V gene is TRBV5-6, the J gene TRBJ2-7; no definite D call. The V gene's germline CDR1 is SGHDT and CDR2 YYEEEE. With 2 bases removed from V and 5 bases from J, the gap between germline ends came to 8 bases. The CDR3 is 12 amino acids. CDR3 residues: CASSFISDEQYF. CDR3 nucleotide sequence: TGTGCCAGCAGCTTTATTTCCGACGAGCAGTACTTC.

The chain carries TRBV11-1 and TRBJ2-2; TRBD1 aligns across 9 bases. Losses at the gene ends were 4 bases for V and 4 bases for J; bases not matched to a gene: 10. This CDR3 spans 17 amino acids. In germline, CDR1 is SGHAT, CDR2 FQDESV (reference sequence). Here the CDR3 DNA reads TGTGCCAGCAGCTGGGGACAGGGTGGAGGTATCACCGGGGAGCTGTTTTTT. This encodes CASSWGQGGGITGELFF.

The count of this clone is one. The chain joins TRBV2 to TRBJ2-7, with 8 bases matching TRBD2. Germline V CDR1 and CDR2: SNHLY, FYNNEI. J gave up 6 bases and V 6 bases, and 4 bases lay outside the gene matches. The CDR3 loop spans 12 amino acids. The DNA of the CDR3 is TGTGCCAGCAGCGCCGGGGGGGGCGAGCAGTACTTC. It encodes CASSAGGGEQYF.

This chain connects TRBV29-1 to TRBJ2-1, with TRBD2 identical over 7 bases. This CDR3 region has 14 residues. Germline values: CDR1 SQVTM, CDR2 ANQGSEA. The J segment lost 8 bases and the V segment lost 0 bases, leaving 7 bases of the junction unmatched. CDR3 coding DNA: TGCAGCGTTGAAGAGGGCGGGAGTGGTGATGAGCAGTTCTTC. Protein product: CSVEEGGSGDEQFF.